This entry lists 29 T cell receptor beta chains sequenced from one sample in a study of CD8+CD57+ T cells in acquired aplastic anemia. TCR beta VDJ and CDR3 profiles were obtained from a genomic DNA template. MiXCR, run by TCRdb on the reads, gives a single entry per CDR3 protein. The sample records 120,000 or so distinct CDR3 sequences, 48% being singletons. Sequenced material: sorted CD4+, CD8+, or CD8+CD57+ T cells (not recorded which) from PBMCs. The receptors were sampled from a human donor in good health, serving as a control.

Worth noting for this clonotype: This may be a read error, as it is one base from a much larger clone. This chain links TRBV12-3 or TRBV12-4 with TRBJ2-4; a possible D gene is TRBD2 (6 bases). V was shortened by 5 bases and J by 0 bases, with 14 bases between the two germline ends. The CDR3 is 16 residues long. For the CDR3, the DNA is TGTGCCAGCAGTCCCGAGTGGGGGGTAGCCAAAAACATTCAGTACTTC. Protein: CASSPEWGVAKNIQYF.

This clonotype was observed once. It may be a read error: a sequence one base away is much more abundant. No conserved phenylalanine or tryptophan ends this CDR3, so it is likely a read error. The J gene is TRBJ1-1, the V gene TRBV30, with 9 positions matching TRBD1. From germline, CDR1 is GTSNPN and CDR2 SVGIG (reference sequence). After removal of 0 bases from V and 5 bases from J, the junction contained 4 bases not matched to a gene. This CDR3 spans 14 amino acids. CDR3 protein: CAWSVTGGRTEAFL. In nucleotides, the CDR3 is TGTGCCTGGAGTGTAACAGGGGGCAGGACTGAAGCTTTCCTT.

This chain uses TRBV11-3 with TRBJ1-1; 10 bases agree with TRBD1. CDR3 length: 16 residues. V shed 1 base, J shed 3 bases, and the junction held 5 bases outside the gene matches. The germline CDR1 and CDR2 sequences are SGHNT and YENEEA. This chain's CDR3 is CASSLGGDRGYTEAFF. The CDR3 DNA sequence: TGTGCCAGCAGCTTAGGGGGGGACAGGGGATACACTGAAGCTTTCTTT.

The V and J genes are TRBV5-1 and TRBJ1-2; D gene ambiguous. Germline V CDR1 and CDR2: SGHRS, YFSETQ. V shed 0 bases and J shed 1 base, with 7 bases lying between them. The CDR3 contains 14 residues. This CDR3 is CASSLDSNNYGYTF. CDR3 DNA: TGCGCCAGCAGCTTGGACAGCAATAACTATGGCTACACCTTC.

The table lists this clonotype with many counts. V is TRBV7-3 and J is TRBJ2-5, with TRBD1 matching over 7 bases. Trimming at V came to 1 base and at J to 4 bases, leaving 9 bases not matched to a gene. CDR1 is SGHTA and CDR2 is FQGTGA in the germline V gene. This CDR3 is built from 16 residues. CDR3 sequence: CASSLRLRDRRETQYF. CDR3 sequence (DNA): TGTGCCAGCAGCTTAAGGCTCCGGGACAGAAGAGAGACCCAGTACTTC. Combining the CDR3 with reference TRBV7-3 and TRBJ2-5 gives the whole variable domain GAGVSQTPSNKVTEKGKYVELRCDPISGHTALYWYRQSLGQGPEFLIYFQGTGAADDSGLPNDRFFAVRPEGSVSTLKIQRTERGDSAVYLCASSLRLRDRRETQYFGPGTRLLVL.

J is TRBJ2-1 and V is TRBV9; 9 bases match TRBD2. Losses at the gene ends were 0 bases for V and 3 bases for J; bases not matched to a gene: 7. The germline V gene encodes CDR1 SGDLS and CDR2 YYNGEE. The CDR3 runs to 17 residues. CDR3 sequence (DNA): TGTGCCAGCAGCGTAGTCAGCGGGGGGTCCCACTACAATGAGCAGTTCTTC. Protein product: CASSVVSGGSHYNEQFF.

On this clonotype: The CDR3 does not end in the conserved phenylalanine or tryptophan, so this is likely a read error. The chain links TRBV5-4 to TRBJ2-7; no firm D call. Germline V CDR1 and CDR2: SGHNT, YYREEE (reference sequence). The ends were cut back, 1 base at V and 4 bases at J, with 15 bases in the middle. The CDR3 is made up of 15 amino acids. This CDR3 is CASSLLPTDGYEQYL. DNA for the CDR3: TGTGCCAGCAGCTTGCTACCGACTGACGGGTACGAGCAGTACCTC.

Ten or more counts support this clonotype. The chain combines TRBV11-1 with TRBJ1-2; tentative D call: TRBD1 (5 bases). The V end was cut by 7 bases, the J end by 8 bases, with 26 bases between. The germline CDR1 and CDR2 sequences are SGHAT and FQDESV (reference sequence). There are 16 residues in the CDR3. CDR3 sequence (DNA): TGTGCCAGCACTCACGGGGGACCCCGGGGATATATGGGCTACACCTTC. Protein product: CASTHGGPRGYMGYTF. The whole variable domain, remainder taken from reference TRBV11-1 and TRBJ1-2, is EAEVAQSPRYKITEKSQAVAFWCDPISGHATLYWYRQILGQGPELLVQFQDESVVDDSQLPKDRFSAERLKGVDSTLKIQPAELGDSAMYLCASTHGGPRGYMGYTFGSGTRLTVV.

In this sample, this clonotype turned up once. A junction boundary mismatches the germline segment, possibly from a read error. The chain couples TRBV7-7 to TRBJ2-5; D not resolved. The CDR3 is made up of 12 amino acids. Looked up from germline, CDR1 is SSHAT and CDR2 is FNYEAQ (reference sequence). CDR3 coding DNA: TGTGCCAGCAGCCCCCTTCAAGAGACCCAGCACTTC. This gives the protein CASSPLQETQHF. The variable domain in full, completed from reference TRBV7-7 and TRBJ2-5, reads GAGVSQSPRYKVTKRGQDVTLRCDPISSHATLYWYQQALGQGPEFLTYFNYEAQPDKSGLPSDRFSAERPEGSISTLTIQRTEQRDSAMYRCASSPLQETQHFGPGTRLLVL.

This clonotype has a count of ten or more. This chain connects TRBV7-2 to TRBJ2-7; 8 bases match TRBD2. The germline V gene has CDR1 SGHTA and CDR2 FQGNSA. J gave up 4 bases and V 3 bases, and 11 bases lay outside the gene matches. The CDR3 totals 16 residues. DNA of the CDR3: TGTGCCAGCAGCTTCGGGGGGGGCCGATCTAATTACGAGCAGTACTTC. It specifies CASSFGGGRSNYEQYF. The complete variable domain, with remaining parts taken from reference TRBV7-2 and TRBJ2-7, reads GAGVSQSPSNKVTEKGKDVELRCDPISGHTALYWYRQSLGQGLEFLIYFQGNSAPDKSGLPSDRFSAERTGGSVSTLTIQRTQQEDSAVYLCASSFGGGRSNYEQYFGPGTRLTVT.

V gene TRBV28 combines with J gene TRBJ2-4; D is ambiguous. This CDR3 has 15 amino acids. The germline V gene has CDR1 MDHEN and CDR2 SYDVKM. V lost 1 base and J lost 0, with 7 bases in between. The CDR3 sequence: CASSLSTVAKNIQYF. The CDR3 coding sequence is TGTGCCAGCAGTTTATCCACAGTAGCCAAAAACATTCAGTACTTC.

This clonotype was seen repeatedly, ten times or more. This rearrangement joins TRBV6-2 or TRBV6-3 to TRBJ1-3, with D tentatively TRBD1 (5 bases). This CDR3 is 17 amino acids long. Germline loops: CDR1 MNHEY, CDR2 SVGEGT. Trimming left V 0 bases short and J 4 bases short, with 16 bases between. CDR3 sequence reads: CASSYSTLGGKGNTIYF. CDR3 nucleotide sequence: TGTGCCAGCAGTTACTCCACCCTGGGGGGGAAGGGAAACACCATATATTTT.

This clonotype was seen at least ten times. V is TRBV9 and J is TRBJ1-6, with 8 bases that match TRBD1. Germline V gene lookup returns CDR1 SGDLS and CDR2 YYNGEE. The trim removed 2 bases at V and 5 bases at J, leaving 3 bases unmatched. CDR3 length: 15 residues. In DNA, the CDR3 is TGTGCCAGCAGCGTGGGGGACAGGAATAATTCACCCCTCCACTTT. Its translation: CASSVGDRNNSPLHF.

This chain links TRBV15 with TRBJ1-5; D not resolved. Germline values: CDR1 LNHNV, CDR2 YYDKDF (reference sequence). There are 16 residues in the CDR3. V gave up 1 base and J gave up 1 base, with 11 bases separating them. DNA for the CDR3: TGTGCCACCAGCAGAGGTGGACGGTCCAGCAATCAGCCCCAGCATTTT. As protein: CATSRGGRSSNQPQHF.

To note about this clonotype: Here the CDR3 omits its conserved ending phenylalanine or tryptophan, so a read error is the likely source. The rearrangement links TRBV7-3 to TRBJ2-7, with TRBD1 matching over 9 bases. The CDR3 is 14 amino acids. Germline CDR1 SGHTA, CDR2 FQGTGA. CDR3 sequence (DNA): TGTGCCAGCAGCCAGGGACAGGGTTCCTGCGAGCAGTACCTC. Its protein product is CASSQGQGSCEQYL.

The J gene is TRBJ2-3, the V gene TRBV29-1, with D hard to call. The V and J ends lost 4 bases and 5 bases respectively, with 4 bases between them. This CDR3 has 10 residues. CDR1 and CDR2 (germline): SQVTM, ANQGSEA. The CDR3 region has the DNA TGCAGCGTTGGGGAAGATACGCAGTATTTT. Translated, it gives CSVGEDTQYF.

CDR3 sequence reads: CASSFEGREAEKLFF. The CDR3 DNA sequence: TGTGCCAGCAGCTTCGAGGGCAGGGAGGCTGAAAAACTGTTTTTT. The gene calls are TRBV5-5 and TRBJ1-4; D might be TRBD1 (5 bases). The CDR3 totals 15 residues. Trimming left V 2 bases short and J 7 bases short, with 15 bases between. Germline CDR1 and CDR2: SGHKS and YYEKEE (reference sequence).

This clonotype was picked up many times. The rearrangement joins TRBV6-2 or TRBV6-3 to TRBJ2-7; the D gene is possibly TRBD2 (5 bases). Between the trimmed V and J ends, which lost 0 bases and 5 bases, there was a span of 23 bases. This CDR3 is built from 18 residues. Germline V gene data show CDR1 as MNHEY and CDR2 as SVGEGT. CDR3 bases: TGTGCCAGCAGTTACTCTTTCTCTTTGGGGTTTACGGGAAACGAGCAGTACTTC. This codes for CASSYSFSLGFTGNEQYF.

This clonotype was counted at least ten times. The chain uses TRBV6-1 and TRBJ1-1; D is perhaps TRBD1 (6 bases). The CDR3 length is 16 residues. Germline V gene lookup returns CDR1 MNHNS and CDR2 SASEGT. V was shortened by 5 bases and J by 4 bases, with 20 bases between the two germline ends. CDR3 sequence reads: CASSPPETGKGTEAFF. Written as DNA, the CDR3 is TGTGCCAGCAGTCCCCCCGAAACAGGGAAGGGCACTGAAGCTTTCTTT.

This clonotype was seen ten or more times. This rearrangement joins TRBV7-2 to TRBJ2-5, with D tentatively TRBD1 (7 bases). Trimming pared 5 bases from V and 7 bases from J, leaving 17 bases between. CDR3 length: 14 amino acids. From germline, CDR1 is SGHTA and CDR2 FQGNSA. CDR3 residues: CASSASGGGGTQYF. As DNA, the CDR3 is TGTGCCAGCAGCGCTTCAGGGGGAGGAGGGACCCAGTACTTC.

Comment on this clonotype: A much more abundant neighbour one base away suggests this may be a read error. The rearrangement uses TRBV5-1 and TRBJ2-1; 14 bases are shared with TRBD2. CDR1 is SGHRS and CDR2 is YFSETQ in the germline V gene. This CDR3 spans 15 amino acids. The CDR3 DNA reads TGCGTCAGCAGCCAGACTAGCGGGGGGGAGAATGAGCAGTTCTTC. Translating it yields CVSSQTSGGENEQFF.

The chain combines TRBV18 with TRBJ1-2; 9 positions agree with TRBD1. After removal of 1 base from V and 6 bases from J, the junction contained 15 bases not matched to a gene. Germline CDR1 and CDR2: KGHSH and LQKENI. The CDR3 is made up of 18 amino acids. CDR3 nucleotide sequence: TGTGCCAGCTCACCACGGCCCGGGACAGGGAGTACCTTGGATGGCTACACCTTC. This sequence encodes CASSPRPGTGSTLDGYTF.

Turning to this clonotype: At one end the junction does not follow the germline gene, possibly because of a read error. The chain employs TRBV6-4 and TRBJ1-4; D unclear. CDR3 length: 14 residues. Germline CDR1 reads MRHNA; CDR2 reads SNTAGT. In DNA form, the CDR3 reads TGTGCCAGCAGAGACCGATCAACTTATGAAAAACTGTTTTTT. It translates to CASRDRSTYEKLFF.

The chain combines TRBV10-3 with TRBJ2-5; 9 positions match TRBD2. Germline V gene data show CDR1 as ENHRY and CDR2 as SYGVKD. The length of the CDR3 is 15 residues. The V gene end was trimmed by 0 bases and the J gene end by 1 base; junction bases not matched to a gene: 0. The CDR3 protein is CAISESRGGQETQYF. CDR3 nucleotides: TGTGCCATCAGTGAGTCGCGGGGGGGCCAAGAGACCCAGTACTTC.

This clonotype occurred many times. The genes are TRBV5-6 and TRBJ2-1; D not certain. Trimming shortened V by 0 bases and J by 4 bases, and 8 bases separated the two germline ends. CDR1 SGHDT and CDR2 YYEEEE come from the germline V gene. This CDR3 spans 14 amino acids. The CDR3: CASSLVLIYNEQFF. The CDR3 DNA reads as TGTGCCAGCAGCTTGGTGCTAATATACAATGAGCAGTTCTTC.

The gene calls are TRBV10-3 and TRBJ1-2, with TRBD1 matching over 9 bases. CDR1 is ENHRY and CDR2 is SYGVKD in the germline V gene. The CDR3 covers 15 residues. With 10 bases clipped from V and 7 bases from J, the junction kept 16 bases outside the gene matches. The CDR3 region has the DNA TGTGCCACCAACCAGCCGGGACAGGGCGACTTTGGCTACACCTTC. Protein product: CATNQPGQGDFGYTF.

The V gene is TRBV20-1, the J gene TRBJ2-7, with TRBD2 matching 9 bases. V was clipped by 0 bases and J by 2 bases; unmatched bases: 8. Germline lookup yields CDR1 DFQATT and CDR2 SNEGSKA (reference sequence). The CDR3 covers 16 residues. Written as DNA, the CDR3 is TGCAGTGCTAGAGATGCCGCGGGCGGGGGGGCCTACGAGCAGTACTTC. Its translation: CSARDAAGGGAYEQYF.

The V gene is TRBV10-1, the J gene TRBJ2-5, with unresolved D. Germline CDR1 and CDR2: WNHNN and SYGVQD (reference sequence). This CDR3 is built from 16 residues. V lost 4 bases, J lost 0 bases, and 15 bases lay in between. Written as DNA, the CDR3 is TGCGCCAGCAGTGGACCACGAAGCTCTTACCAAGAGACCCAGTACTTC. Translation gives CASSGPRSSYQETQYF.

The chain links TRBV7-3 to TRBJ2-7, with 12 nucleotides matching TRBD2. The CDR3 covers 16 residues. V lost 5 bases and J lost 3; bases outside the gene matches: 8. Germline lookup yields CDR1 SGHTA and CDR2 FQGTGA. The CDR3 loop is CASSRLAGGRYYEQYF. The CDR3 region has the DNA TGTGCCAGCAGCCGGCTAGCGGGGGGGCGATACTACGAGCAGTACTTC.